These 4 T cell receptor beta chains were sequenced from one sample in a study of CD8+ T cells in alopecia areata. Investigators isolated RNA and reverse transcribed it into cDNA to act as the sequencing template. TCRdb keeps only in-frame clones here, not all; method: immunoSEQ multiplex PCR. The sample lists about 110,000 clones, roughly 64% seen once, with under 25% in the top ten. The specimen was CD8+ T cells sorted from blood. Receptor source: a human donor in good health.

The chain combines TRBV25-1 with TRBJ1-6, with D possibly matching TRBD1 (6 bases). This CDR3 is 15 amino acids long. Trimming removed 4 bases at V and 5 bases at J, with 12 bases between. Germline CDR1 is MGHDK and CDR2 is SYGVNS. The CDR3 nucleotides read TGTGCCAGCAGTGCACGGGACATAAATAATTCACCCCTCCACTTT. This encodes CASSARDINNSPLHF.

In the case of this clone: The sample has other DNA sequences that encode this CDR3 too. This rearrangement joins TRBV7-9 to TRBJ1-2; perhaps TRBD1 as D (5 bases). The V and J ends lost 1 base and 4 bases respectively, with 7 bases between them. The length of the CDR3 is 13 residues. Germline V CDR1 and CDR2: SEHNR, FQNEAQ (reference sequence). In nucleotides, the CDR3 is TGTGCCAGCAGCTTAGGACAGTCCTATGGCTACACCTTC. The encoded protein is CASSLGQSYGYTF.

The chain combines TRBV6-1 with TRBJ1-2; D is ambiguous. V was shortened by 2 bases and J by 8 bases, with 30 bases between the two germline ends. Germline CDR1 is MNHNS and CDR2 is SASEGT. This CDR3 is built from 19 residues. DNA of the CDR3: TGTGCCAGCAGTGAAAATCCCTTCAAAGTGGCAGCGGAAAGCATCGGCTACACCTTC. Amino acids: CASSENPFKVAAESIGYTF.

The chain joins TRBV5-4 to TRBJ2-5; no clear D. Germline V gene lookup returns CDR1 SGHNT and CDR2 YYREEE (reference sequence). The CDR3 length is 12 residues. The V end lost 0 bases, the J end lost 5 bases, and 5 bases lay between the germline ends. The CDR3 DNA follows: TGTGCCAGCAGCTTGGCTGGGGAGACCCAGTACTTC. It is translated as CASSLAGETQYF.